This TCR beta chain was sequenced during a study of a mutant IDH1 vaccine in newly diagnosed glioma. Turning to the study itself: Vaccines began 4-6 weeks after radiotherapy alone, or with temozolomide cycles. Weeks 35 and 47 hosted visits V12 and V13, respectively. Patients had received radiotherapy, temozolomide, or both previously, most receiving both.

Germline V gives CDR1 ENHRY, CDR2 SYGVKD. The CDR3 is made up of 13 amino acids. V lost 5 bases, J lost 5 bases, and 11 bases lay in between. As for this clone: Its antigen is undetermined.

Documented time point: week 47, end of study. Doses comprised 300 ug of mutant IDH1 20-mer peptide each, plus topical imiquimod. Vaccinations, eight in total, occurred in weeks 1, 3, 5, 7, 11, 15, 19, 23. TCRdb keeps only in-frame clones here, not all; method: immunoSEQ multiplex PCR. This table has 60,000 to 65,000 clones, about four fifths appearing once. The source of this sequence is a man aged 25-45 years with glioma. The sample consisted of PBMCs, taken from a glioma patient whose treatment included an IDH1 peptide vaccine. The chain links TRBV10-3 to TRBJ2-3, with D perhaps assigned TRBD1 or TRBD2 (5 bases each). Written as DNA, the CDR3 is TGTGCCATCAGTAGTCGGGACCAAGATACGCAGTATTTT. As protein: CAISSRDQDTQYF.